The sequence of this T cell receptor beta chain was determined in a study of T-cell reconstitution after alpha-beta-depleted transplantation in children. This clonotype has a handful of counts. Its specificity is unknown. Construction of the TCRbeta library involved unique molecular identifiers. MiXCR, applied by TCRdb to the PCR reads, yields one record per CDR3 protein. The sample has approximately 230,000 distinct CDR3 sequences; 20% to 30% are singletons. Study-wide results and caveats: Recipient T cells and thymic progenitors that survived were the source of the high TCRbeta diversity seen at day 60 in some patients. T-cell counts and diversity were attributed mostly to newly produced T cells one year after transplant.

Trimming removed 1 base at V and 9 bases at J, with 16 bases between. The germline gives CDR1 LGHDT, CDR2 YNNKEL (reference sequence). The CDR3 covers 15 residues. The clonotype originates from a female patient younger than 10 who had a stem cell transplant for congenital amegakaryocytic thrombocytopenia, so the T cells may come from the graft donor. The chain carries TRBV3-1 and TRBJ1-5; D is possibly TRBD1 (5 bases). Specimen: PBMCs, mostly from graft donor cells, collected 360 days after TCRalphabeta/CD19-depleted stem cell transplant. CDR3 region: CASSQGSQGVRPQHF. The DNA for the CDR3 is TGTGCCAGCAGCCAAGGGAGCCAGGGCGTTCGGCCCCAGCATTTT.